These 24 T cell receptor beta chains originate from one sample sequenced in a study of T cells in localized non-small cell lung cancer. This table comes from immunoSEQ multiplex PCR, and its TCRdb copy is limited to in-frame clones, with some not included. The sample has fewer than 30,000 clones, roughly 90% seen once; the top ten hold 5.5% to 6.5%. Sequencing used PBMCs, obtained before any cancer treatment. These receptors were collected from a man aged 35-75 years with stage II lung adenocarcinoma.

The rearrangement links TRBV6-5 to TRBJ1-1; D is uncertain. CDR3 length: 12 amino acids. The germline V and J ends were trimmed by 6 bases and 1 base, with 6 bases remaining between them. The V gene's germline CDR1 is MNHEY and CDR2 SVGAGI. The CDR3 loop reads CASRLGNTEAFF. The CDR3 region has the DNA TGTGCCAGCAGATTGGGGAACACTGAAGCTTTCTTT.

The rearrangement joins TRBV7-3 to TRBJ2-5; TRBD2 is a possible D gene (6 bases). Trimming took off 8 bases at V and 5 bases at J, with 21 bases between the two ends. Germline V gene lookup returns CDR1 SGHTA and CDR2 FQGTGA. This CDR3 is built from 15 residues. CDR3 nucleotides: TGTGCCAGCCGCCCGGGGGATAACAAGATGGAGACCCAGTACTTC. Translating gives CASRPGDNKMETQYF.

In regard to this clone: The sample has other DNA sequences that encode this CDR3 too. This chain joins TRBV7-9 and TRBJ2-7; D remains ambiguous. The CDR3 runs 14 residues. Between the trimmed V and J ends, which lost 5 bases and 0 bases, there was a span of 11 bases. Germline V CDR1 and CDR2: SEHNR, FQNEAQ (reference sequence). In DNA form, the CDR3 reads TGTGCCAGCAGCCCTCCGGGTAGCTCCTACGAGCAGTACTTC. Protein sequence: CASSPPGSSYEQYF.

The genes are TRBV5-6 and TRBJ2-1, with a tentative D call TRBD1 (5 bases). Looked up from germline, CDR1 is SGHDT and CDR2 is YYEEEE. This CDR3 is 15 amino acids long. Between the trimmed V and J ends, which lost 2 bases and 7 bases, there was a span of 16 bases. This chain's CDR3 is CASSFRTGVYNEQFF. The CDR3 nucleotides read TGTGCCAGCAGCTTCCGAACAGGAGTCTATAATGAGCAGTTCTTC.

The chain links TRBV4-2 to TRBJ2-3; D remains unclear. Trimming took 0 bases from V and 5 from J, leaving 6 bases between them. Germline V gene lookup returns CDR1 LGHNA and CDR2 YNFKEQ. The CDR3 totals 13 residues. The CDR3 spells CASSQDSRDTQYF. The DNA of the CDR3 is TGTGCCAGCAGCCAAGACTCCAGAGATACGCAGTATTTT.

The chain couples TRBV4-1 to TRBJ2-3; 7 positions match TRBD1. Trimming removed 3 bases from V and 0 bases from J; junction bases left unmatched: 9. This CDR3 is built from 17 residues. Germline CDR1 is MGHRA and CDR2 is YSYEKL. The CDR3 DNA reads TGCGCCAGCAGCCAGGGGGCGACAGGGTATAGCACAGATACGCAGTATTTT. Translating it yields CASSQGATGYSTDTQYF.

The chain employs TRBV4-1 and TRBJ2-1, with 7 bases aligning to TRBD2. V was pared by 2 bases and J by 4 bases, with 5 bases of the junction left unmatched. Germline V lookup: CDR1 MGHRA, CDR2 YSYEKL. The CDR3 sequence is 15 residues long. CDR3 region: CASSQSPGGYNEQFF. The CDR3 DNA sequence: TGCGCCAGCAGCCAATCTCCGGGAGGTTACAATGAGCAGTTCTTC.

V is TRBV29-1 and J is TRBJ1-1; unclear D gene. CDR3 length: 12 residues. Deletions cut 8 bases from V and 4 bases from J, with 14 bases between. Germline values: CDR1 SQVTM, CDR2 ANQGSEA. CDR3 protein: CSHSDGSTEAFF. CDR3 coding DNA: TGCAGCCACTCCGACGGTAGCACTGAAGCTTTCTTT.

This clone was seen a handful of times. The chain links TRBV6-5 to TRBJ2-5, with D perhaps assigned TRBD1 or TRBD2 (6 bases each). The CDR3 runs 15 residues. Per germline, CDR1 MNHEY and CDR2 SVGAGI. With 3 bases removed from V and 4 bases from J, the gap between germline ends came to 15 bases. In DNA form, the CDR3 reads TGTGCCAGCAGTTATAGGTGGGGGGCGGGAGAGACCCAGTACTTC. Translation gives CASSYRWGAGETQYF.

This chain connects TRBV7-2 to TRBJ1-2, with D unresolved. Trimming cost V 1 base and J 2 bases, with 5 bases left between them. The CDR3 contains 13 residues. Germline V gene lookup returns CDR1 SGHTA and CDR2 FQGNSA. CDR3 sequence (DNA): TGTGCCAGCAGCTTAGACTCCAACTATGGCTACACCTTC. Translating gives CASSLDSNYGYTF.

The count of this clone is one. CDR3 protein: CASSRDYSDTQYF. CDR3 in DNA: TGTGCCAGCAGCAGGGACTACTCAGATACGCAGTATTTT. V usage is TRBV7-3 and J usage is TRBJ2-3; 7 nucleotides match TRBD2. This CDR3 region has 13 residues. Germline V lookup: CDR1 SGHTA, CDR2 FQGTGA. Losses at the gene ends were 5 bases for V and 4 bases for J; bases not matched to a gene: 3.

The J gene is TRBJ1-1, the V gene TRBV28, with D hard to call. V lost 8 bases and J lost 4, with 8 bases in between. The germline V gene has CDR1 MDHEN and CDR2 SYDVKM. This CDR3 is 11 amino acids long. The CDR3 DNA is TGTGCCAGCCTCCGGATCACTGAAGCTTTCTTT. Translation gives CASLRITEAFF.

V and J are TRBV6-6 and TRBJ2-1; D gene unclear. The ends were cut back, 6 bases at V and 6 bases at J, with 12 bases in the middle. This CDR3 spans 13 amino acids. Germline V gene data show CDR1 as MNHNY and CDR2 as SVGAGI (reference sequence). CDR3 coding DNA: TGTGCCAGCAGAAGGCACGGGTCCAATGAGCAGTTCTTC. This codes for CASRRHGSNEQFF.

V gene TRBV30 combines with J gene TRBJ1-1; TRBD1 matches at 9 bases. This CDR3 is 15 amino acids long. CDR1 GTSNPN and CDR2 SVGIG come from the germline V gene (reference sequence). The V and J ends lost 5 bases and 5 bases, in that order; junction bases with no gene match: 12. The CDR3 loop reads CAWGNRGLPRTEAFF. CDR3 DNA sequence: TGTGCCTGGGGGAACAGGGGGCTCCCAAGAACTGAAGCTTTCTTT.

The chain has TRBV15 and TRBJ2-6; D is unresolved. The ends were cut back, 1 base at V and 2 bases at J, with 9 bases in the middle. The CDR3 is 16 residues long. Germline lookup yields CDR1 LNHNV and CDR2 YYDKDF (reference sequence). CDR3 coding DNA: TGTGCCACCAGCAGAGTAAGGTTCACTGGGGCCAACGTCCTGACTTTC. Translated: CATSRVRFTGANVLTF.

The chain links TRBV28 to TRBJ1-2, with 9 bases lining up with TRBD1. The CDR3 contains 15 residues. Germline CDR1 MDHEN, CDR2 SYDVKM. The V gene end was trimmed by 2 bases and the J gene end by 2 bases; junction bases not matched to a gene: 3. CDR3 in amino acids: CASSLTGTGNYGYTF. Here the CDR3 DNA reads TGTGCCAGCAGTTTAACCGGGACAGGGAACTATGGCTACACCTTC.

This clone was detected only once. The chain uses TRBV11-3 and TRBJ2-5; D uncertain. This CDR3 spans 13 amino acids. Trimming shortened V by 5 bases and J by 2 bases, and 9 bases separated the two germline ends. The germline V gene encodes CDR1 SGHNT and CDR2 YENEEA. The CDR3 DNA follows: TGTGCCAGCAGCGTCAGATCTCAAGAGACCCAGTACTTC. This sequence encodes CASSVRSQETQYF.

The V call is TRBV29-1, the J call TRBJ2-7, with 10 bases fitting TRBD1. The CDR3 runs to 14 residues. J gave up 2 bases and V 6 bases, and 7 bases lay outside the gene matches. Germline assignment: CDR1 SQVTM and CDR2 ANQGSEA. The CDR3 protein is CSVGQGWPTYEQYF. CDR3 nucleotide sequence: TGCAGCGTGGGACAGGGGTGGCCAACCTACGAGCAGTACTTC.

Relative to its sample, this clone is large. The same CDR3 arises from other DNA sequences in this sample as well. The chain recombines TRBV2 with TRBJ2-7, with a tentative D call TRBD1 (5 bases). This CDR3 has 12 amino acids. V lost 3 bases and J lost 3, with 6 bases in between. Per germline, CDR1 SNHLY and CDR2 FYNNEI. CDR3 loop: CASSEGLYEQYF. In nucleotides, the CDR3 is TGTGCCAGCAGTGAGGGGCTCTACGAGCAGTACTTC.

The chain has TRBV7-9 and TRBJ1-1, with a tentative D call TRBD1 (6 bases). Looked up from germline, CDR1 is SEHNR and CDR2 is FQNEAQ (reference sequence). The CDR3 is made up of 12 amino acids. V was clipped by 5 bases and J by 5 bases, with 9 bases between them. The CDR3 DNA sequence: TGTGCCAGCAGCCCTAGGGGGACTGAAGCTTTCTTT. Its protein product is CASSPRGTEAFF.

The CDR3 sequence: CASSRPDTRGGELFF. The CDR3 region has the DNA TGCGCCAGCAGCCGACCAGACACCCGAGGAGGGGAGCTGTTTTTT. The chain combines TRBV4-1 with TRBJ2-2; the D is unclear. The V end lost 4 bases, the J end lost 8 bases, and 17 bases lay between the germline ends. This CDR3 contains 15 residues. The germline gives CDR1 MGHRA, CDR2 YSYEKL.

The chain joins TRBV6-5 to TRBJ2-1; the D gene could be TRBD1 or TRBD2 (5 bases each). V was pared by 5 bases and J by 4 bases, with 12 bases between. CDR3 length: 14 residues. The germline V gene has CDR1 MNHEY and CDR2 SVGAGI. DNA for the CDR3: TGTGCCAGCAGTCTCGAGAGGGGTTACAATGAGCAGTTCTTC. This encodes CASSLERGYNEQFF.

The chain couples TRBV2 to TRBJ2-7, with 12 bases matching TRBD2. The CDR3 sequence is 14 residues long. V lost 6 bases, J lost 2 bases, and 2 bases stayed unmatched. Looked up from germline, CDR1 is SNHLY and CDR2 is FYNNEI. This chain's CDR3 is CASRTSGGPYEQYF. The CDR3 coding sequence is TGTGCCAGCAGGACTAGCGGGGGACCCTACGAGCAGTACTTC.

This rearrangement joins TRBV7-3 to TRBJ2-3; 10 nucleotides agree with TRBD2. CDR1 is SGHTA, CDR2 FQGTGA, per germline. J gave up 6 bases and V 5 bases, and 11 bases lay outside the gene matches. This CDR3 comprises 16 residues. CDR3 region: CASSPTPAGGPDTQYF. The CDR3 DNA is TGTGCCAGCAGCCCCACCCCAGCGGGAGGGCCGGATACGCAGTATTTT. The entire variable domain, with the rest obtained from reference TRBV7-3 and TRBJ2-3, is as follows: GAGVSQTPSNKVTEKGKYVELRCDPISGHTALYWYRQSLGQGPEFLIYFQGTGAADDSGLPNDRFFAVRPEGSVSTLKIQRTERGDSAVYLCASSPTPAGGPDTQYFGPGTRLTVL.